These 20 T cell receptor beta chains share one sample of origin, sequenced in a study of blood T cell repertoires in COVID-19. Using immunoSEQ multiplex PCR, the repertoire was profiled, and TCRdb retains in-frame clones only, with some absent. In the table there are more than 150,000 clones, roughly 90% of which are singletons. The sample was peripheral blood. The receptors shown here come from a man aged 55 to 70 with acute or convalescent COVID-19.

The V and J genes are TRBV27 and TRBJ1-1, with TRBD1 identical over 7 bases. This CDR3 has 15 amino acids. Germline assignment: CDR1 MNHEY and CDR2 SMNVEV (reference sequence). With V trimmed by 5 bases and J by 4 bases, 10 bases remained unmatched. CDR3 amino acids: CASSPYRQGGTEAFF. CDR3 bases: TGTGCCAGCAGTCCCTATCGACAGGGAGGCACTGAAGCTTTCTTT.

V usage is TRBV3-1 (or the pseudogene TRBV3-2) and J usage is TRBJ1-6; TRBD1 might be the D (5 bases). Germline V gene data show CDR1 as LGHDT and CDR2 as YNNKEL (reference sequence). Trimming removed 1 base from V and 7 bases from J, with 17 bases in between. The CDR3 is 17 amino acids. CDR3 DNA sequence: TGTGCCAGCAGCCAAGGTTTCGGAGGGGTTAAGAATTCACCCCTCCACTTT. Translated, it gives CASSQGFGGVKNSPLHF.

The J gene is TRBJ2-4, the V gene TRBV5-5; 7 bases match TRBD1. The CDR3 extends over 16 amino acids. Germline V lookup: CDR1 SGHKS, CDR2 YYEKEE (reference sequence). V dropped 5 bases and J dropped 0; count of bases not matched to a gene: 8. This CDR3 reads CASRGQQALAKNIQYF. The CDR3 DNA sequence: TGTGCCAGCAGGGGACAGCAGGCCTTAGCCAAAAACATTCAGTACTTC.

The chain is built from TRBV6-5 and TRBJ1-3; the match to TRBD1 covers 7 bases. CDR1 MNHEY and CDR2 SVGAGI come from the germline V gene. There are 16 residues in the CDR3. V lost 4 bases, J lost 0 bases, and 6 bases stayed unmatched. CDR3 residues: CASSSRGLFSGNTIYF. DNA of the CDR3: TGTGCCAGCAGTTCGAGGGGGCTCTTCTCTGGAAACACCATATATTTT.

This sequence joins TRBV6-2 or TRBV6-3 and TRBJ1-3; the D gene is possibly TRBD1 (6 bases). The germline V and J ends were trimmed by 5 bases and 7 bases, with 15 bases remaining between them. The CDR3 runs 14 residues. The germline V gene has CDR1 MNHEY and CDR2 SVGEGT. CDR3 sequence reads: CASSLRTASNTIYF. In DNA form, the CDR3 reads TGTGCCAGCAGTCTCCGGACAGCCTCTAACACCATATATTTT.

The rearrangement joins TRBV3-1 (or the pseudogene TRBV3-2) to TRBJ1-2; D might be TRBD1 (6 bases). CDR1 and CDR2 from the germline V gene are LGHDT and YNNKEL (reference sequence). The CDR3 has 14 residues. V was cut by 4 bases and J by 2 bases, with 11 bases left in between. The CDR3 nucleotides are TGTGCCAGCAGCCGCCCGGACAGCAACTATGGCTACACCTTC. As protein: CASSRPDSNYGYTF.

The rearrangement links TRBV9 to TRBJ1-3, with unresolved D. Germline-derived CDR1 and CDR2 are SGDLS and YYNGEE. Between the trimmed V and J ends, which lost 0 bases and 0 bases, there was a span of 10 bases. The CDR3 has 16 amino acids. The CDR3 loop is CASSVGEGNSGNTIYF. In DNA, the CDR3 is TGTGCCAGCAGCGTAGGCGAGGGTAACTCTGGAAACACCATATATTTT.

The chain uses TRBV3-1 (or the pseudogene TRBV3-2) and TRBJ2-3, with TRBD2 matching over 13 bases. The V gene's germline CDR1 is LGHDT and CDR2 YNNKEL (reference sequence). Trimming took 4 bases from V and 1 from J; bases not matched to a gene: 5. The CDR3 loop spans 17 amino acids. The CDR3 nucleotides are TGTGCCAGCAGCCGGACTAGCGGGGGAAGCGGCACAGATACGCAGTATTTT. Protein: CASSRTSGGSGTDTQYF.

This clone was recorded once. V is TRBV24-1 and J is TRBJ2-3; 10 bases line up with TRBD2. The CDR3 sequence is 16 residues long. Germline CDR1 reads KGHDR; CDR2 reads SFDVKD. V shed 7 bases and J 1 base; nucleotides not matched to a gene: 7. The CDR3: CATRGRLAGGTDTQYF. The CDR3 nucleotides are TGTGCCACCAGGGGAAGACTAGCGGGCGGCACAGATACGCAGTATTTT.

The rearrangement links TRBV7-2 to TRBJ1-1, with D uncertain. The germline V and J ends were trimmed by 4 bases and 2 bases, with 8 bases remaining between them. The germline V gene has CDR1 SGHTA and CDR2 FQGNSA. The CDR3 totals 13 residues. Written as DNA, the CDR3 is TGTGCCAGCAGCTCCACTTTTAACACTGAAGCTTTCTTT. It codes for CASSSTFNTEAFF.

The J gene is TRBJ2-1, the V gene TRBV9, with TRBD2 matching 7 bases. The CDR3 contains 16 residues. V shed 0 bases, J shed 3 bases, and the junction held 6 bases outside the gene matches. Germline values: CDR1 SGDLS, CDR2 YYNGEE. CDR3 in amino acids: CASSVASGVGYNEQFF. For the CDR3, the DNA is TGTGCCAGCAGCGTAGCCAGCGGGGTCGGCTACAATGAGCAGTTCTTC.

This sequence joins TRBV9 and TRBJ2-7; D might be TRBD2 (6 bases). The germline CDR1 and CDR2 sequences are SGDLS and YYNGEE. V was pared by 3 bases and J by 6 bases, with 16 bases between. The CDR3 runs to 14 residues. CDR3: CASSGDSFSGEQYF. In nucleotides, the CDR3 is TGTGCCAGCAGCGGGGACTCATTCTCCGGCGAGCAGTACTTC.

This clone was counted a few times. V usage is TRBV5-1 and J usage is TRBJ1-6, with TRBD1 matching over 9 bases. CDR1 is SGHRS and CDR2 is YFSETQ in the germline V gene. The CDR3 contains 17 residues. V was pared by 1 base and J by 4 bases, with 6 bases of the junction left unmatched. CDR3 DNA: TGCGCCAGCAGCTTGACCGCCGGGACAGGGTATAATTCACCCCTCCACTTT. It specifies CASSLTAGTGYNSPLHF.

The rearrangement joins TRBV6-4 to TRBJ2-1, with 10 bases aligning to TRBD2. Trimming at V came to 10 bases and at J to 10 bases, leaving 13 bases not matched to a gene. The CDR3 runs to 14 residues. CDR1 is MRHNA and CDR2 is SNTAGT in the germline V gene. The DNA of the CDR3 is TGTGCCACTAAAAGGGACACTAGCGGGGTAGAGCAGTTCTTC. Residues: CATKRDTSGVEQFF.

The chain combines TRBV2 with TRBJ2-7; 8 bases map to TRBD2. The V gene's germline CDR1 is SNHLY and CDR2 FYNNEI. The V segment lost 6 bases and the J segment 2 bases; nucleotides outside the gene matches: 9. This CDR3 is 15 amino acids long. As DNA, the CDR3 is TGTGCCAGCAGCCCAACGGGGGGGCGCCCCTACGAGCAGTACTTC. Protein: CASSPTGGRPYEQYF.

The CDR3 DNA reads TGTGCCAGCAGCCAAGATTTTGGGGGGGCCAATGAGCAGTTCTTC. This codes for CASSQDFGGANEQFF. V is TRBV4-2 and J is TRBJ2-1; D is possibly TRBD2 (7 bases). Germline V gives CDR1 LGHNA, CDR2 YNFKEQ. The CDR3 extends over 15 amino acids. Trimming shortened V by 0 bases and J by 6 bases, and 12 bases separated the two germline ends.

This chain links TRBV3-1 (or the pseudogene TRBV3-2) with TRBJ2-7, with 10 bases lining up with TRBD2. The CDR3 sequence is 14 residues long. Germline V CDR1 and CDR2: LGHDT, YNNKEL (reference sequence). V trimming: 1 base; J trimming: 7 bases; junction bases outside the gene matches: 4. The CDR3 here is CASSQGLAGVEQYF. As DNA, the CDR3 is TGTGCCAGCAGCCAAGGGCTAGCGGGGGTAGAGCAGTACTTC.

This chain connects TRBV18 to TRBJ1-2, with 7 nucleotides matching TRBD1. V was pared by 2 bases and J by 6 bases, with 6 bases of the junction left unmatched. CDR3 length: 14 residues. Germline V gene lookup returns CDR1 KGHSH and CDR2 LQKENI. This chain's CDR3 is CASSPRQGMDGYTF. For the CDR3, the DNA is TGTGCCAGCTCACCAAGACAGGGAATGGATGGCTACACCTTC.

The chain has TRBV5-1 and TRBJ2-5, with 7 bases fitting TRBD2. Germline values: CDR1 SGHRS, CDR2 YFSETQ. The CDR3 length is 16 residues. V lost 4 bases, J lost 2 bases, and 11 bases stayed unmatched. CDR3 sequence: CASSGLGGSFQETQYF. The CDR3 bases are TGCGCCAGCAGCGGCCTGGGGGGGTCATTTCAAGAGACCCAGTACTTC.

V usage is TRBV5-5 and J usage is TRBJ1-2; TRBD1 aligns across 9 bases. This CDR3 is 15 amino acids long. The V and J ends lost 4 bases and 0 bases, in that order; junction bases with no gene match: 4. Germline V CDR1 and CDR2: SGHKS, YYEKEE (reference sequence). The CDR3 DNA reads TGTGCCAGCAGCAACCGGGACAGGGCTAACTATGGCTACACCTTC. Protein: CASSNRDRANYGYTF.